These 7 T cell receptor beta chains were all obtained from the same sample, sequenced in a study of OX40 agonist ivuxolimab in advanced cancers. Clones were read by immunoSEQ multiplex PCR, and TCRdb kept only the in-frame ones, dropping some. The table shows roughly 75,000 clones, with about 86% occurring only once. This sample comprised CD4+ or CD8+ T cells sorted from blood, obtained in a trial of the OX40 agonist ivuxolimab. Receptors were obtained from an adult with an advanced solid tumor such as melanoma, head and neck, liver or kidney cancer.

The CDR3 loop reads CASSQDRTLKRYF. CDR3 DNA sequence: TGCGCCAGCAGCCAAGACAGGACACTTAAAAGGTATTTT. The chain uses TRBV4-3 and TRBJ2-3, with D maybe TRBD1 (5 bases). Germline CDR1 and CDR2: LGHNA and YSLEER. The ends were cut back, 0 bases at V and 14 bases at J, with 15 bases in the middle. The CDR3 spans 13 residues.

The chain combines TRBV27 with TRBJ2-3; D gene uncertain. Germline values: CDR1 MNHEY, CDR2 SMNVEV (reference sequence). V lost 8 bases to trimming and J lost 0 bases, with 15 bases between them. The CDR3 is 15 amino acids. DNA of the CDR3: TGTGCCAGCTCGCCTTTCGGCAGTAGCACAGATACGCAGTATTTT. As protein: CASSPFGSSTDTQYF.

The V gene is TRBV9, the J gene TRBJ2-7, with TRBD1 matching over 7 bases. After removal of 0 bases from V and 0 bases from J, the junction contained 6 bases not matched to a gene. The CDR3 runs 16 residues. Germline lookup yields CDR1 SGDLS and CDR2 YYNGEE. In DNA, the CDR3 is TGTGCCAGCAGCGTAGACCAAGGGGGCCTCTCCTACGAGCAGTACTTC. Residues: CASSVDQGGLSYEQYF.

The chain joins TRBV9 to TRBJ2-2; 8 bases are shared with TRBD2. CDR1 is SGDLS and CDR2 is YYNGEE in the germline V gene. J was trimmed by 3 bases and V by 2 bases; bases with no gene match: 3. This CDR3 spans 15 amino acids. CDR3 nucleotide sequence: TGTGCCAGCAGCGTTTCAGCGGGAGACACCGGGGAGCTGTTTTTT. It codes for CASSVSAGDTGELFF.

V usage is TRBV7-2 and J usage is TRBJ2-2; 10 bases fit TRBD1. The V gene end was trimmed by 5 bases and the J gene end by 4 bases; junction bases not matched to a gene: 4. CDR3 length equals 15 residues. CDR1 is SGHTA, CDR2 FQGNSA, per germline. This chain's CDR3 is CASSTRDRGTGELFF. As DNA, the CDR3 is TGTGCCAGCAGCACCCGGGACAGGGGCACCGGGGAGCTGTTTTTT.

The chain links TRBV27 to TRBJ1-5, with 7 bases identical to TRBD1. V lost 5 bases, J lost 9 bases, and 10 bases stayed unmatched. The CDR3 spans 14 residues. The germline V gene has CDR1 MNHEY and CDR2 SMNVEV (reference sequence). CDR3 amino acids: CASSQTGIVLPQHF. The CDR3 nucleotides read TGTGCCAGCAGTCAGACAGGGATAGTGTTGCCCCAGCATTTT.

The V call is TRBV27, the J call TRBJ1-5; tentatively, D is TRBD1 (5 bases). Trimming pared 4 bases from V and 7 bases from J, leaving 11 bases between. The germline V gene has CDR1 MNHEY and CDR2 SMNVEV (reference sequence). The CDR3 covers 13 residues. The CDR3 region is CASSYRTGQPQHF. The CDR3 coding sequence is TGTGCCAGCAGTTATCGCACAGGCCAGCCCCAGCATTTT.